This T cell receptor beta chain was documented in a study of T cell changes during pregnancy in multiple sclerosis. This CDR3 has 14 residues. With 5 bases removed from V and 9 bases from J, the gap between germline ends came to 17 bases. The V gene's germline CDR1 is SGHNT and CDR2 YENEEA. TCRdb's table, derived via immunoSEQ multiplex PCR, lists solely in-frame clones and lacks some. Here the sample spans fewer than 45,000 clones, over 85% being singletons. The sequence derives from a female donor in good health, enrolled as a control in a pregnancy study. The chain employs TRBV11-3 and TRBJ2-1; weak D call: TRBD2 (5 bases). This specimen was CD4+ T cells from peripheral blood mononuclear cells, taken after pregnancy. The CDR3 DNA reads as TGTGCCAGCAGCCCCTCAGGACTTCTAAGTGAGCAGTTCTTC. Protein sequence: CASSPSGLLSEQFF.